The 32 T cell receptor beta chains in this list originate from one sample, sequenced in a study of blood T cell repertoires in COVID-19. TCRdb's copy holds only in-frame clones and misses some; the assay was immunoSEQ multiplex PCR. Of hundreds of thousands of clones listed, roughly 85% are singletons. Sequences were obtained from peripheral blood. The receptors derive from a middle-aged woman with active or convalescent COVID-19.

This sequence joins TRBV30 and TRBJ1-2, with 7 bases aligning to TRBD1. The V segment lost 4 bases and the J segment 7 bases; nucleotides outside the gene matches: 12. The CDR3 extends over 14 amino acids. The germline V gene encodes CDR1 GTSNPN and CDR2 SVGIG (reference sequence). The DNA for the CDR3 is TGTGCCTGGACCATATCACAGGGGCGCCTTGGCTACACCTTC. Protein product: CAWTISQGRLGYTF. The whole variable domain, filled in from reference TRBV30 and TRBJ1-2, reads SQTIHQWPATLVQPVGSPLSLECTVEGTSNPNLYWYRQAAGRGLQLLFYSVGIGQISSEVPQNLSASRPQDRQFILSSKKLLLSDSGFYLCAWTISQGRLGYTFGSGTRLTVV.

The chain joins TRBV2 to TRBJ1-6, with 10 positions matching TRBD1. J lost 7 bases, V lost 6 bases, and 0 bases had no gene match. CDR1 is SNHLY, CDR2 FYNNEI, per germline. The CDR3 is 13 residues long. CDR3 protein: CASRGQGNSPLHF. DNA of the CDR3: TGTGCCAGCAGGGGACAGGGGAATTCACCCCTCCACTTT.

The V gene is TRBV7-8, the J gene TRBJ2-1; D possibly corresponds to TRBD2 (6 bases). Germline CDR1 and CDR2: SGHVS and FQNEAQ. CDR3 size: 15 residues. The V end lost 5 bases, the J end lost 1 base, and 12 bases lay between the germline ends. This CDR3 is CASSPRLASYNEQFF. DNA of the CDR3: TGTGCCAGCAGCCCCAGGCTAGCGTCCTACAATGAGCAGTTCTTC.

V gene TRBV6-5 combines with J gene TRBJ1-1; unclear D gene. V shed 6 bases and J shed 4 bases, with 9 bases lying between them. This CDR3 has 12 amino acids. Germline V lookup: CDR1 MNHEY, CDR2 SVGAGI. The CDR3 DNA reads TGTGCCAGCAGCCGAGGATTCACTGAAGCTTTCTTT. Amino acids: CASSRGFTEAFF.

In its sample, this clone was seen once. The gene calls are TRBV5-4 and TRBJ2-4; TRBD1 agrees at 8 bases. The germline V gene has CDR1 SGHNT and CDR2 YYREEE (reference sequence). The ends lost 4 bases at V and 9 bases at J; junction bases unmatched: 3. The CDR3 loop spans 12 amino acids. The CDR3 region has the DNA TGTGCCAGCAGCACCGGACAGGGCATTCAGTACTTC. It codes for CASSTGQGIQYF.

The chain couples TRBV4-1 to TRBJ1-5; no reliable D call. Deletions cut 4 bases from V and 1 base from J, with 8 bases between. Germline assignment: CDR1 MGHRA and CDR2 YSYEKL. The CDR3 loop spans 14 amino acids. CDR3 residues: CASSRLESNQPQHF. In DNA form, the CDR3 reads TGCGCCAGCAGCCGTCTGGAGAGCAATCAGCCCCAGCATTTT.

This chain joins TRBV3-1 (or the pseudogene TRBV3-2) and TRBJ1-6, with D possibly TRBD1 on 6 matching bases. There are 18 residues in the CDR3. Trimming shortened V by 0 bases and J by 8 bases, and 20 bases separated the two germline ends. Per germline, CDR1 LGHDT and CDR2 YNNKEL (reference sequence). The CDR3 is CASSQDPDRSVWDSPLHF. For the CDR3, the DNA is TGTGCCAGCAGCCAAGATCCAGACAGGTCTGTGTGGGATTCACCCCTCCACTTT.

This clone showed up just once. The chain combines TRBV24-1 with TRBJ1-5; D possibly corresponds to TRBD1 (6 bases). Deletions cut 3 bases from V and 3 bases from J, with 11 bases between. The CDR3 spans 15 residues. From germline, CDR1 is KGHDR and CDR2 SFDVKD. Here the CDR3 DNA reads TGTGCCACCAGTGATCGCTGGACAGTCAATCAGCCCCAGCATTTT. Protein: CATSDRWTVNQPQHF.

The chain's CDR3 is CASILGVGQPQHF. In DNA form, the CDR3 reads TGTGCCAGCATCCTAGGGGTGGGGCAGCCCCAGCATTTT. V usage is TRBV28 and J usage is TRBJ1-5; weak D call: TRBD1 (5 bases). The CDR3 has 13 amino acids. V was shortened by 7 bases and J by 7 bases, with 14 bases between the two germline ends. Germline V gives CDR1 MDHEN, CDR2 SYDVKM.

The V gene is TRBV9, the J gene TRBJ2-5; D not resolved. The V gene's germline CDR1 is SGDLS and CDR2 YYNGEE. CDR3 size: 13 residues. Trimming removed 0 bases at V and 2 bases at J, with 5 bases between. As DNA, the CDR3 is TGTGCCAGCAGCGTAGACAATCAAGAGACCCAGTACTTC. This gives the protein CASSVDNQETQYF.

This rearrangement joins TRBV18 to TRBJ2-2, with a possible D match to TRBD1 (6 bases). Germline CDR1 reads KGHSH; CDR2 reads LQKENI. The ends were cut back, 4 bases at V and 2 bases at J, with 11 bases in the middle. This CDR3 contains 15 residues. The chain's CDR3 is CASSLQGLNTGELFF. The DNA of the CDR3 is TGTGCCAGCTCACTACAGGGTTTAAACACCGGGGAGCTGTTTTTT.

The chain has TRBV5-4 and TRBJ1-1, with 8 bases aligning to TRBD1. From germline, CDR1 is SGHNT and CDR2 YYREEE (reference sequence). The V segment lost 4 bases and the J segment 4 bases; nucleotides outside the gene matches: 6. The CDR3 consists of 14 residues. CDR3 protein: CASSRQGLGTEAFF. In DNA form, the CDR3 reads TGTGCCAGCAGCCGACAGGGGCTGGGCACTGAAGCTTTCTTT.

The DNA of the CDR3 is TGTGCCAGCAGCCGCGACTCCGCTGATTATGGCTACACCTTC. Encoded protein: CASSRDSADYGYTF. J is TRBJ1-2 and V is TRBV6-5; unclear D gene. Germline CDR1 reads MNHEY; CDR2 reads SVGAGI. This CDR3 has 14 amino acids. V was pared by 6 bases and J by 5 bases, with 16 bases between.

The CDR3 sequence is CASSSLTGNGLDIQYF. The DNA for the CDR3 is TGTGCCAGCAGCTCCCTGACAGGGAACGGGCTGGACATTCAGTACTTC. This chain connects TRBV13 to TRBJ2-4; TRBD1 agrees at 7 bases. The V and J ends lost 4 bases and 8 bases, in that order; junction bases with no gene match: 14. The CDR3 has 16 residues. The germline CDR1 and CDR2 sequences are PRHDT and FYEKMQ (reference sequence).

The genes are TRBV19 and TRBJ1-2, with D possibly being TRBD1 (5 bases). Per the germline V gene, CDR1 is LNHDA and CDR2 is SQIVND (reference sequence). The CDR3 covers 12 residues. Between the trimmed V and J ends, which lost 6 bases and 5 bases, there was a span of 10 bases. CDR3 protein: CASRKTAYGYTF. CDR3 nucleotide sequence: TGTGCCAGTAGGAAGACAGCATATGGCTACACCTTC.

This clone was observed a few times. The genes are TRBV4-3 and TRBJ1-4, with 8 nucleotides matching TRBD1. V gave up 4 bases and J gave up 8 bases; unmatched junction bases: 12. Looked up from germline, CDR1 is LGHNA and CDR2 is YSLEER. This CDR3 is 16 amino acids long. The DNA for the CDR3 is TGCGCCAGCAGCCGAAAAGATAACAGGGGGATGGAAAAACTGTTTTTT. It specifies CASSRKDNRGMEKLFF.

The chain carries TRBV6-6 and TRBJ1-2; D is perhaps TRBD1 (5 bases). Germline V gives CDR1 MNHNY, CDR2 SVGAGI (reference sequence). V lost 2 bases and J 0 bases, leaving 13 bases between the germline ends. The CDR3 length is 16 residues. The DNA for the CDR3 is TGTGCCAGCAGTTACATGGCAGGGCCCACTAACTATGGCTACACCTTC. The encoded protein is CASSYMAGPTNYGYTF.

The chain is built from TRBV7-8 and TRBJ2-7; the D gene is possibly TRBD1 (6 bases). V lost 4 bases and J 5 bases, leaving 9 bases between the germline ends. The CDR3 has 12 residues. CDR1 is SGHVS and CDR2 is FQNEAQ in the germline V gene. The chain's CDR3 is CASSYGQNEQYF. In DNA, the CDR3 is TGTGCCAGCAGCTATGGACAGAACGAGCAGTACTTC.

About this clone: An end of the junction does not agree with germline; a read error may underlie this. This chain uses TRBV5-5 with TRBJ1-3, with D possibly TRBD1 on 5 matching bases. The CDR3 has 13 residues. CDR1 and CDR2 from the germline V gene are SGHKS and YYEKEE (reference sequence). CDR3 coding DNA: TGTGCCAGCACCATGGAGGGGTTCGGGGGAGAGCATTTT. Residues: CASTMEGFGGEHF.

The chain carries TRBV27 and TRBJ2-1, with D perhaps TRBD1 (6 bases). This CDR3 spans 15 amino acids. The V and J ends lost 5 bases and 6 bases respectively, with 17 bases between them. Germline CDR1 is MNHEY and CDR2 is SMNVEV (reference sequence). The CDR3 sequence: CASSKQGVLGNEQFF. DNA for the CDR3: TGTGCCAGCAGTAAACAGGGTGTTTTAGGCAATGAGCAGTTCTTC.

The V and J genes are TRBV28 and TRBJ1-4; D gene ambiguous. Trimming stripped 11 bases from V and 6 bases from J, with 16 bases between. Per the germline V gene, CDR1 is MDHEN and CDR2 is SYDVKM. The CDR3 spans 13 residues. Here the CDR3 DNA reads TGTGCCCATTCCTGGGCCTTAGATGAAAAACTGTTTTTT. It codes for CAHSWALDEKLFF.

V and J are TRBV18 and TRBJ1-2, with 9 bases fitting TRBD1. The CDR3 has 14 residues. J lost 12 bases, V lost 0 bases, and 8 bases had no gene match. Looked up from germline, CDR1 is KGHSH and CDR2 is LQKENI. CDR3 nucleotides: TGTGCCAGCTCACCACCTCCCGGGACAGGGCTGGACACCTTC. Encoded protein: CASSPPPGTGLDTF.

The chain joins TRBV6-5 to TRBJ2-7; possible D gene TRBD1, 5 bases. From germline, CDR1 is MNHEY and CDR2 SVGAGI. Trimming removed 7 bases from V and 3 bases from J, with 13 bases in between. CDR3 length: 13 residues. CDR3 residues: CASTGFDGYEQYF. CDR3 DNA: TGTGCCAGCACAGGGTTCGATGGCTACGAGCAGTACTTC.

The rearrangement uses TRBV10-3 and TRBJ1-1; D is uncertain. The ends were cut back, 0 bases at V and 2 bases at J, with 7 bases in the middle. Per germline, CDR1 ENHRY and CDR2 SYGVKD. This CDR3 is 14 amino acids long. CDR3 DNA: TGTGCCATCAGTGAGTCGGAGGGTAACACTGAAGCTTTCTTT. This translates into CAISESEGNTEAFF.

In this sample, this clone turned up a few times. The chain recombines TRBV2 with TRBJ1-5; tentative D call: TRBD1 (6 bases). The CDR3 is 15 residues long. V was clipped by 1 base and J by 3 bases, with 10 bases between them. Germline CDR1 reads SNHLY; CDR2 reads FYNNEI. CDR3 sequence (DNA): TGTGCCAGCAGTGAAGGAAGGACAGTCAATCAGCCCCAGCATTTT. This translates into CASSEGRTVNQPQHF. Drawing the rest from reference TRBV2 and TRBJ1-5, the complete variable domain is EPEVTQTPSHQVTQMGQEVILRCVPISNHLYFYWYRQILGQKVEFLVSFYNNEISEKSEIFDDQFSVERPDGSNFTLKIRSTKLEDSAMYFCASSEGRTVNQPQHFGDGTRLSIL.

The chain recombines TRBV10-3 with TRBJ1-2; 9 nucleotides match TRBD1. Per the germline V gene, CDR1 is ENHRY and CDR2 is SYGVKD. There are 15 residues in the CDR3. Trimming at V came to 2 bases and at J to 7 bases, leaving 8 bases not matched to a gene. CDR3: CAISETGTGWSGYTF. In DNA form, the CDR3 reads TGTGCCATCAGTGAGACCGGGACAGGGTGGAGTGGCTACACCTTC.

This clone was picked up a small number of times. This rearrangement joins TRBV6-6 to TRBJ1-3, with no clear D. The V and J ends lost 4 bases and 1 base respectively, with 11 bases between them. This CDR3 spans 15 amino acids. Germline values: CDR1 MNHNY, CDR2 SVGAGI (reference sequence). The CDR3 region is CASSLGSRSGNTIYF. In nucleotides, the CDR3 is TGTGCCAGCAGTTTGGGTTCTAGGTCTGGAAACACCATATATTTT.

J is TRBJ1-2 and V is TRBV18; 9 bases are shared with TRBD1. The V and J ends lost 2 bases and 5 bases, in that order; junction bases with no gene match: 9. CDR1 is KGHSH, CDR2 LQKENI, per germline. There are 16 residues in the CDR3. The CDR3 sequence: CASSPSRGQGSYGYTF. The CDR3 DNA sequence: TGTGCCAGCTCACCATCCCGGGGACAGGGTTCATATGGCTACACCTTC. The variable domain in full, with the rest retrieved from reference TRBV18 and TRBJ1-2, is NAGVMQNPRHLVRRRGQEARLRCSPMKGHSHVYWYRQLPEEGLKFMVYLQKENIIDESGMPKERFSAEFPKEGPSILRIQQVVRGDSAAYFCASSPSRGQGSYGYTFGSGTRLTVV.

The V and J genes are TRBV15 and TRBJ2-7; 12 bases line up with TRBD1. After removal of 3 bases from V and 4 bases from J, the junction contained 1 base not matched to a gene. Germline assignment: CDR1 LNHNV and CDR2 YYDKDF (reference sequence). CDR3 length: 14 amino acids. The CDR3 sequence: CATSRGQGAYEQYF. In nucleotides, the CDR3 is TGTGCCACCAGCAGGGGACAGGGGGCGTACGAGCAGTACTTC.

The chain carries TRBV27 and TRBJ2-1; unclear D gene. V was trimmed by 1 base and J by 9 bases, leaving 4 bases between them. The CDR3 covers 11 residues. Germline V gene lookup returns CDR1 MNHEY and CDR2 SMNVEV (reference sequence). The CDR3 loop is CASSLLSEQFF. The CDR3 coding sequence is TGTGCCAGCAGTTTATTGAGTGAGCAGTTCTTC.

The chain is built from TRBV6-5 and TRBJ1-2; D is uncertain. The CDR3 runs to 11 residues. V was trimmed by 6 bases and J by 6 bases, leaving 8 bases between them. Germline CDR1 reads MNHEY; CDR2 reads SVGAGI. The CDR3 coding sequence is TGTGCCAGCAGAAACAGAGATGGCTACACCTTC. Translated: CASRNRDGYTF.

The rearrangement uses TRBV5-6 and TRBJ2-7; 7 nucleotides align to TRBD1. The CDR3 length is 14 residues. V shed 2 bases, J shed 3 bases, and the junction held 5 bases outside the gene matches. Germline V gives CDR1 SGHDT, CDR2 YYEEEE. CDR3 sequence reads: CASSFQGVVYEQYF. CDR3 coding DNA: TGTGCCAGCAGCTTCCAGGGGGTGGTCTACGAGCAGTACTTC.